Listed here are 23 T cell receptor beta chains from one sample, sequenced in a study of CD8+ T cells in alopecia areata. Sequencing relied on a cDNA template that was reverse transcribed from extracted RNA. Sequencing was performed with immunoSEQ multiplex PCR; in TCRdb, only in-frame clones are kept and a portion is missing. The sample carries 160,000 or so clones, around half recorded once. The material sequenced was CD8+ T cells sorted from blood, taken at week 0. The receptors come from a human donor with alopecia areata.

This clone was counted a few times. The rearrangement links TRBV19 to TRBJ1-6; the D is unclear. The germline CDR1 and CDR2 sequences are LNHDA and SQIVND (reference sequence). The CDR3 runs 13 residues. CDR3: CATQFKGYSPLHF. DNA of the CDR3: TGTGCTACTCAGTTCAAGGGTTATTCACCCCTCCACTTT.

The chain uses TRBV5-6 and TRBJ1-1; D might be TRBD1 (6 bases). CDR1 and CDR2 from the germline V gene are SGHDT and YYEEEE. The CDR3 contains 15 residues. The V end lost 4 bases, the J end lost 2 bases, and 15 bases lay between the germline ends. The CDR3 loop is CASSRGAGLNTEAFF. CDR3 DNA sequence: TGTGCCAGCAGCCGGGGGGCAGGCCTAAACACTGAAGCTTTCTTT.

This clone has a handful of counts. The V call is TRBV29-1, the J call TRBJ2-2; 7 bases match TRBD1. The ends lost 2 bases at V and 3 bases at J; junction bases unmatched: 6. The germline V gene has CDR1 SQVTM and CDR2 ANQGSEA. This CDR3 is built from 15 residues. CDR3 amino acids: CSVEWAGGDTGELFF. The CDR3, as DNA: TGCAGCGTTGAATGGGCAGGGGGTGACACCGGGGAGCTGTTTTTT.

The chain combines TRBV30 with TRBJ2-1, with D hard to call. V dropped 0 bases and J dropped 8 bases, with 14 bases sitting between them. The V gene's germline CDR1 is GTSNPN and CDR2 SVGIG (reference sequence). There are 14 residues in the CDR3. The CDR3 region is CAWSVGGLSDEQFF. CDR3 DNA sequence: TGTGCCTGGAGTGTAGGCGGTTTGAGCGATGAGCAGTTCTTC. Full variable domain (rest looked up from reference TRBV30 and TRBJ2-1): SQTIHQWPATLVQPVGSPLSLECTVEGTSNPNLYWYRQAAGRGLQLLFYSVGIGQISSEVPQNLSASRPQDRQFILSSKKLLLSDSGFYLCAWSVGGLSDEQFFGPGTRLTVL.

The chain joins TRBV7-2 to TRBJ2-1; tentatively, D is TRBD2 (7 bases). Germline V gene data show CDR1 as SGHTA and CDR2 as FQGNSA. The CDR3 runs to 17 residues. V dropped 2 bases and J dropped 2 bases, with 16 bases sitting between them. The CDR3 sequence: CASSLHYGGPPYNEQFF. In DNA, the CDR3 is TGTGCCAGCAGCTTACATTACGGGGGGCCACCCTACAATGAGCAGTTCTTC.

This clone was observed once. This chain connects TRBV5-6 to TRBJ2-5; TRBD1 matches 9 bases. Unmatched junction bases numbered 11, after V lost 4 bases and J lost 1 base. Germline CDR1 SGHDT, CDR2 YYEEEE. The CDR3 is 17 amino acids. Written as DNA, the CDR3 is TGTGCCAGCAGCCGAACCTGGGACAGGGCCTCCCAAGAGACCCAGTACTTC. Protein sequence: CASSRTWDRASQETQYF.

CDR3 coding DNA: TGCGCCAGCAGCCAAGCCACAGGGAACTATGGCTACACCTTC. Translation gives CASSQATGNYGYTF. The chain employs TRBV4-3 and TRBJ1-2; maybe TRBD1 (6 bases). The germline V gene has CDR1 LGHNA and CDR2 YSLEER. CDR3 size: 14 residues. The V gene lost 1 base and the J gene lost 2 bases, with 8 bases spanning the gap.

V usage is TRBV6-6 and J usage is TRBJ2-1; D not certain. Germline V gene data show CDR1 as MNHNY and CDR2 as SVGAGI (reference sequence). V lost 7 bases and J 5 bases, leaving 12 bases between the germline ends. CDR3 length: 13 residues. The CDR3 region has the DNA TGTGCCAGCACCACAAGACCACACAATGAGCAGTTCTTC. It is translated as CASTTRPHNEQFF.

The chain combines TRBV25-1 with TRBJ1-1, with TRBD1 as a possible D gene (5 bases). This CDR3 spans 15 amino acids. V was cut by 2 bases and J by 1 base, with 11 bases left in between. CDR1 and CDR2 from the germline V gene are MGHDK and SYGVNS. This CDR3 reads CASSEGSRANTEAFF. In DNA, the CDR3 is TGTGCCAGCAGTGAAGGAAGCAGGGCGAACACTGAAGCTTTCTTT.

This rearrangement joins TRBV27 to TRBJ2-1, with 8 bases lining up with TRBD2. This CDR3 is 15 amino acids long. Germline V lookup: CDR1 MNHEY, CDR2 SMNVEV (reference sequence). V lost 2 bases and J lost 10; bases outside the gene matches: 10. In DNA form, the CDR3 reads TGTGCCAGCAGTTTAACTAGCGGTGCCTTAATAGAGCAGTTCTTC. Amino acids: CASSLTSGALIEQFF.

The chain recombines TRBV30 with TRBJ1-2; tentative D call: TRBD1 (6 bases). The CDR3 is made up of 13 amino acids. The V and J ends lost 0 bases and 7 bases respectively, with 12 bases between them. Per germline, CDR1 GTSNPN and CDR2 SVGIG (reference sequence). The CDR3 here is CAWSVLQGGGYTF. CDR3 sequence (DNA): TGTGCCTGGAGTGTACTACAGGGCGGTGGCTACACCTTC.

V is TRBV2 and J is TRBJ1-5; 8 bases are shared with TRBD1. The germline CDR1 and CDR2 sequences are SNHLY and FYNNEI. The V gene end was trimmed by 8 bases and the J gene end by 6 bases; junction bases not matched to a gene: 12. CDR3 length: 15 amino acids. In nucleotides, the CDR3 is TGTGCCAGCGCCACCCGGGAGACAGGGGCTCAGCCCCAGCATTTT. Translation gives CASATRETGAQPQHF.

This clone has a single count. The rearrangement links TRBV30 to TRBJ2-7; tentatively, D is TRBD1 (6 bases). The germline V gene encodes CDR1 GTSNPN and CDR2 SVGIG (reference sequence). With 3 bases removed from V and 2 bases from J, the gap between germline ends came to 17 bases. The CDR3 covers 15 residues. DNA of the CDR3: TGTGCCTGGAGCGAGGGGGACACCAAACCCTACGAGCAGTACTTC. It codes for CAWSEGDTKPYEQYF.

The chain recombines TRBV7-9 with TRBJ1-1, with D possibly being TRBD1 (6 bases). Germline V CDR1 and CDR2: SEHNR, FQNEAQ (reference sequence). The V end was cut by 5 bases, the J end by 6 bases, with 16 bases between. This CDR3 comprises 14 residues. Here the CDR3 reads CASSSWDTGSEAFF. The CDR3 DNA follows: TGTGCCAGCAGCAGCTGGGACACTGGTTCTGAAGCTTTCTTT.

CDR3 residues: CASSWDSQETQYF. CDR3 in DNA: TGTGCCAGCAGCTGGGACAGCCAAGAGACCCAGTACTTC. The chain is built from TRBV5-6 and TRBJ2-5, with 7 bases identical to TRBD1. Losses at the gene ends were 3 bases for V and 1 base for J; bases not matched to a gene: 0. The germline V gene encodes CDR1 SGHDT and CDR2 YYEEEE. There are 13 residues in the CDR3.

The chain recombines TRBV30 with TRBJ1-2; 7 bases align to TRBD1. The CDR3 has 17 amino acids. V trimming: 1 base; J trimming: 4 bases; junction bases outside the gene matches: 15. From germline, CDR1 is GTSNPN and CDR2 SVGIG (reference sequence). CDR3: CAWSAKFYDREIYGYTF. CDR3 in DNA: TGTGCCTGGAGTGCGAAGTTTTACGACAGGGAAATCTATGGCTACACCTTC.

The V call is TRBV19, the J call TRBJ1-5; D uncertain. The CDR3 has 15 residues. The V end lost 7 bases, the J end lost 0 bases, and 13 bases lay between the germline ends. Germline V CDR1 and CDR2: LNHDA, SQIVND (reference sequence). The CDR3: CASTEVPNSNQPQHF. CDR3 nucleotide sequence: TGTGCCAGTACGGAGGTTCCCAATAGCAATCAGCCCCAGCATTTT. The variable domain in full, completed from reference TRBV19 and TRBJ1-5, reads DGGITQSPKYLFRKEGQNVTLSCEQNLNHDAMYWYRQDPGQGLRLIYYSQIVNDFQKGDIAEGYSVSREKKESFPLTVTSAQKNPTAFYLCASTEVPNSNQPQHFGDGTRLSIL.

This clone was detected a few times. J is TRBJ2-2 and V is TRBV29-1; D not resolved. The CDR3 runs 12 residues. Trimming shortened V by 4 bases and J by 1 base, and 4 bases separated the two germline ends. The V gene's germline CDR1 is SQVTM and CDR2 ANQGSEA. CDR3 DNA: TGCAGCGTTGTTTTGAACACCGGGGAGCTGTTTTTT. Its translation is CSVVLNTGELFF.

The chain links TRBV23-1 to TRBJ2-7; 10 nucleotides agree with TRBD1. TRBV23-1 is designated an ORF whose function remains uncertain. Germline trimming cut 5 bases from V and 2 bases from J; bases unmatched to any gene: 3. The CDR3 is 14 residues long. The CDR3 bases are TGCGCCAGCAGTACCGGGACAGGGGCCTACGAGCAGTACTTC. Translating it yields CASSTGTGAYEQYF.

V usage is TRBV7-8 and J usage is TRBJ2-2, with D maybe TRBD2 (6 bases). This CDR3 is 16 amino acids long. V lost 1 base, J lost 1 base, and 10 bases lay in between. The germline gives CDR1 SGHVS, CDR2 FQNEAQ. CDR3 region: CASSLGISGNTGELFF. The CDR3 nucleotides read TGTGCCAGCAGCTTAGGGATTAGCGGGAACACCGGGGAGCTGTTTTTT.

This chain joins TRBV4-1 and TRBJ2-7, with TRBD2 as a possible D gene (5 bases). Germline-derived CDR1 and CDR2 are MGHRA and YSYEKL. CDR3 size: 14 residues. Trimming removed 4 bases from V and 7 bases from J, with 17 bases in between. CDR3 protein: CASSPRADSGEQYF. The CDR3 nucleotides read TGCGCCAGCAGCCCCCGCGCCGACTCGGGGGAGCAGTACTTC.

This clone was seen a few times. The chain joins TRBV19 to TRBJ1-2; TRBD1 is a possible D gene (6 bases). V dropped 7 bases and J dropped 8 bases, with 17 bases sitting between them. This CDR3 has 13 amino acids. Looked up from germline, CDR1 is LNHDA and CDR2 is SQIVND (reference sequence). The CDR3 DNA follows: TGTGCCAGTAAGGCTCAGGGGTCTTTCGGCTACACCTTC. This codes for CASKAQGSFGYTF.

This clone has only one observation. The V call is TRBV9, the J call TRBJ1-5; D unclear. From germline, CDR1 is SGDLS and CDR2 YYNGEE. V gave up 3 bases and J gave up 2 bases, with 9 bases separating them. The CDR3 loop spans 14 amino acids. CDR3 region: CASSANGGNQPQHF. CDR3 DNA: TGTGCCAGCAGCGCTAACGGGGGCAATCAGCCCCAGCATTTT. Full variable domain (outside the CDR3, taken from reference TRBV9 and TRBJ1-5): DSGVTQTPKHLITATGQRVTLRCSPRSGDLSVYWYQQSLDQGLQFLIQYYNGEERAKGNILERFSAQQFPDLHSELNLSSLELGDSALYFCASSANGGNQPQHFGDGTRLSIL.